The 18 T cell receptor beta chains in this list originate from one sample, sequenced in a study of spatial heterogeneity in lung cancer. Each CDR3 protein gets one entry after TCRdb re-called the 5' RACE reads with MiXCR. The profile covers around 75,000 distinct CDR3 sequences, with 10% to 15% appearing a single time and roughly 7% taken by the ten largest. Specified time point: sample taken at primary tumor resection. Sequencing of whole RNA from tumor, nontumor lung or frozen PBMC involved no sorting. This specimen consisted of PBMCs, obtained at surgery. The receptors were gathered from a male donor with early-stage non-small cell lung cancer.

This clonotype was seen more than once but under ten times. V and J are TRBV2 and TRBJ1-4, with D uncertain. The V end lost 6 bases, the J end lost 3 bases, and 14 bases lay between the germline ends. The CDR3 extends over 15 amino acids. Germline V gene data show CDR1 as SNHLY and CDR2 as FYNNEI. CDR3 sequence reads: CASRLTATSNEKLFF. Here the CDR3 DNA reads TGTGCCAGCAGACTTACAGCGACTTCTAATGAAAAACTGTTTTTT.

This sequence joins TRBV12-3 or TRBV12-4 and TRBJ1-1, with D unresolved. Trimming pared 6 bases from V and 1 base from J, leaving 12 bases between. The CDR3 spans 14 residues. The CDR3 DNA is TGTGCCAGCAGCTTCCTGGGCGAGAACACTGAAGCTTTCTTT. It is translated as CASSFLGENTEAFF.

Ten or more counts support this clonotype. The chain recombines TRBV30 with TRBJ2-1; the match to TRBD2 covers 14 bases. The V gene end was trimmed by 3 bases and the J gene end by 0 bases; junction bases not matched to a gene: 4. Germline V gene data show CDR1 as GTSNPN and CDR2 as SVGIG (reference sequence). This CDR3 contains 17 residues. This chain's CDR3 is CAWRRLAGGSSYNEQFF. The CDR3 region has the DNA TGTGCCTGGAGGAGACTAGCGGGAGGGAGCTCCTACAATGAGCAGTTCTTC.

Only one count was recorded for this clonotype. Since a much larger clone is just one base distant, this may be a read error. This sequence joins TRBV5-6 and TRBJ2-1; D is undetermined. This CDR3 contains 13 residues. Germline-derived CDR1 and CDR2 are SGHDT and YYEEEE. The V gene lost 10 bases and the J gene lost 2 bases, with 13 bases spanning the gap. This chain's CDR3 is CAGQRRAYNEQFF. For the CDR3, the DNA is TGTGCCGGCCAGAGAAGGGCCTACAATGAGCAGTTCTTC.

This clonotype was observed many times. The rearrangement links TRBV27 to TRBJ2-1, with 12 bases aligning to TRBD2. The CDR3 loop spans 15 amino acids. V lost 2 bases to trimming and J lost 10 bases; unmatched junction nucleotides: 6. The germline gives CDR1 MNHEY, CDR2 SMNVEV (reference sequence). The CDR3 here is CASSLERLAGAEQFF. DNA of the CDR3: TGTGCCAGCAGTTTAGAACGACTAGCGGGAGCCGAGCAGTTCTTC.

The chain recombines TRBV7-9 with TRBJ1-3; D gene ambiguous. V was shortened by 7 bases and J by 4 bases, with 5 bases between the two germline ends. The CDR3 runs 11 residues. CDR1 is SEHNR and CDR2 is FQNEAQ in the germline V gene (reference sequence). The CDR3 DNA reads TGTGCCAGCACCAGCGGAAACACCATATATTTT. Amino acid sequence: CASTSGNTIYF.

This clonotype was seen at least ten times. The chain has TRBV28 and TRBJ2-1, with no clear D. This CDR3 has 16 amino acids. V lost 5 bases, J lost 0 bases, and 14 bases lay in between. CDR1 and CDR2 from the germline V gene are MDHEN and SYDVKM. CDR3 sequence: CASSARQDSSYNEQFF. The CDR3 region has the DNA TGTGCCAGCAGTGCACGGCAGGATAGCTCCTACAATGAGCAGTTCTTC. The full variable domain, its missing parts supplied by reference TRBV28 and TRBJ2-1, is DVKVTQSSRYLVKRTGEKVFLECVQDMDHENMFWYRQDPGLGLRLIYFSYDVKMKEKGDIPEGYSVSREKKERFSLILESASTNQTSMYLCASSARQDSSYNEQFFGPGTRLTVL.

This clonotype was detected ten times or more. This chain joins TRBV20-1 and TRBJ2-1; D is perhaps TRBD2 (6 bases). The CDR3 runs to 13 residues. Germline V gives CDR1 DFQATT, CDR2 SNEGSKA (reference sequence). Trimming took off 5 bases at V and 5 bases at J, with 13 bases between the two ends. The CDR3 sequence is CSAPGVADNEQFF. The CDR3, as DNA: TGCAGTGCTCCCGGAGTAGCGGACAATGAGCAGTTCTTC.

This clonotype was recorded many times. J is TRBJ1-1 and V is TRBV29-1, with TRBD1 as a possible D gene (6 bases). CDR1 and CDR2 from the germline V gene are SQVTM and ANQGSEA. The CDR3 length is 13 residues. Between the trimmed V and J ends, which lost 6 bases and 5 bases, there was a span of 16 bases. CDR3 in DNA: TGCAGCGTCCTTCGGGGGCTGGTTACTGAAGCTTTCTTT. This translates into CSVLRGLVTEAFF.

In this sample, this clonotype turned up a few times. This chain uses TRBV10-3 with TRBJ1-1; D is ambiguous. Germline V gene sequence: CDR1 ENHRY, CDR2 SYGVKD. V dropped 6 bases and J dropped 7 bases, with 18 bases sitting between them. The CDR3 is made up of 14 amino acids. The CDR3 sequence: CAIRLGSGSDEAFF. The DNA for the CDR3 is TGTGCCATCAGGTTAGGGTCTGGGTCGGATGAAGCTTTCTTT.

This clonotype was counted only a few times. J is TRBJ2-1 and V is TRBV20-1; 12 nucleotides align to TRBD2. CDR3 length: 14 amino acids. The germline V gene encodes CDR1 DFQATT and CDR2 SNEGSKA (reference sequence). V shed 2 bases, J shed 8 bases, and the junction held 4 bases outside the gene matches. The CDR3 protein is CSARWTSGADEQFF. The DNA for the CDR3 is TGCAGTGCTAGATGGACTAGCGGGGCCGATGAGCAGTTCTTC.

V usage is TRBV5-1 and J usage is TRBJ2-4; tentative D call: TRBD2 (6 bases). Germline lookup yields CDR1 SGHRS and CDR2 YFSETQ. V lost 1 base and J lost 8, with 16 bases in between. The CDR3 loop spans 15 amino acids. CDR3 nucleotides: TGCGCCAGCAGCTTGAGGGGACTGGGGACCGACATTCAGTACTTC. Translated, it gives CASSLRGLGTDIQYF.

The sample holds many counts of this clonotype. This chain links TRBV4-1 with TRBJ2-1, with D perhaps matching TRBD1 (5 bases). This CDR3 contains 15 residues. Germline V gives CDR1 MGHRA, CDR2 YSYEKL. Trimming took off 1 base at V and 4 bases at J, with 11 bases between the two ends. Written as DNA, the CDR3 is TGCGCCAGCAGCCAAGTACAGGCGGAGTACAATGAGCAGTTCTTC. This sequence encodes CASSQVQAEYNEQFF.

This chain uses TRBV19 with TRBJ1-5; no clear D. Germline V gene data show CDR1 as LNHDA and CDR2 as SQIVND (reference sequence). V dropped 5 bases and J dropped 3 bases, with 11 bases sitting between them. This CDR3 region has 14 residues. CDR3 DNA: TGTGCCAGTAGTCGTACCAGGTACAATCAGCCCCAGCATTTT. As protein: CASSRTRYNQPQHF.

Ten or more counts support this clonotype. CDR3 sequence (DNA): TGTGCCAGCATACCGGGACTTTCCTACAATGAGCAGTTCTTC. As protein: CASIPGLSYNEQFF. This sequence joins TRBV2 and TRBJ2-1; tentatively, D is TRBD2 (6 bases). V lost 7 bases and J lost 1, with 11 bases in between. The CDR3 sequence is 14 residues long. Germline CDR1 reads SNHLY; CDR2 reads FYNNEI.

This clonotype has more than one count but fewer than ten. V gene TRBV9 combines with J gene TRBJ2-2, with D unclear. V lost 7 bases, J lost 6 bases, and 10 bases lay in between. The CDR3 loop spans 12 amino acids. Germline V CDR1 and CDR2: SGDLS, YYNGEE. CDR3 amino acids: CASGDLAGELFF. The CDR3 DNA follows: TGTGCCAGCGGAGACTTAGCCGGGGAGCTGTTTTTT.

In this sample, this clonotype turned up many times. The chain uses TRBV12-3 or TRBV12-4 and TRBJ2-7; D not resolved. V lost 6 bases, J lost 4 bases, and 13 bases lay in between. The CDR3 consists of 13 residues. This chain's CDR3 is CASSGPSGYEQYF. CDR3 in DNA: TGTGCCAGCAGCGGGCCCTCTGGATACGAGCAGTACTTC.

This rearrangement joins TRBV2 to TRBJ1-1; 8 bases line up with TRBD1. After removal of 6 bases from V and 3 bases from J, the junction contained 6 bases not matched to a gene. This CDR3 contains 14 residues. Per germline, CDR1 SNHLY and CDR2 FYNNEI. Here the CDR3 reads CASRKQGVDTEAFF. The CDR3 region has the DNA TGTGCCAGCAGGAAACAGGGGGTAGACACTGAAGCTTTCTTT. The complete variable domain, with remaining parts taken from reference TRBV2 and TRBJ1-1, reads EPEVTQTPSHQVTQMGQEVILRCVPISNHLYFYWYRQILGQKVEFLVSFYNNEISEKSEIFDDQFSVERPDGSNFTLKIRSTKLEDSAMYFCASRKQGVDTEAFFGQGTRLTVV.